The rows below give T cell receptor beta chains drawn from one sample of a study of T-cell memory formation after mild COVID-19. MiXCR was run by TCRdb on the 5' RACE reads, yielding one entry per CDR3 protein. The sample has hundreds of thousands of distinct CDR3 sequences, roughly 20% seen once. Sequencing input: PBMCs or a T cell subset sorted from them (not recorded which). These receptors were collected from an adult woman who had mild COVID-19 (a few samples of this study predate the infection). Cell type and time point are not known. CDR3s include the opening cysteine and the closing phenylalanine or tryptophan. A D gene is named only where the DNA matches it firmly. Not all rows give a size; the values are once, few, many and, for expanded clones, a class.

-,TRBD2,TRBJ2-7,TRBV6-1,CASGREGRYEQYF,TGTGCCAGCGGACGGGAGGGCCGGTACGAGCAGTACTTC
-,TRBD2,TRBJ2-1,TRBV20-1,CSAASGGHNEQFF,TGCAGTGCCGCTAGCGGGGGACACAATGAGCAGTTCTTC
few,-,TRBJ2-1,TRBV19,CASSAPPGTSSYNEQFF,TGTGCCAGTAGTGCGCCACCAGGGACGAGCTCCTACAATGAGCAGTTCTTC
-,-,TRBJ2-2,TRBV24-1,CAGGPNTGELFF,TGTGCCGGAGGGCCGAACACCGGGGAGCTGTTTTTT
few,TRBD1,TRBJ1-1,TRBV5-1,CASSLLPETGMNTEAFF,TGCGCCAGCAGCCTGCTGCCGGAGACAGGGATGAACACTGAAGCTTTCTTT
-,TRBD1,TRBJ1-1,TRBV7-2,CASSKQGIHTEAFF,TGTGCCAGCAGCAAACAGGGGATTCACACTGAAGCTTTCTTT
many,-,TRBJ2-2,TRBV12-3/TRBV12-4,CASSGTMPGTGELFF,TGTGCCAGCAGCGGGACAATGCCCGGCACCGGGGAGCTGTTTTTT
-,-,TRBJ2-1,TRBV6-5,CASSYGGLISYNEQFF,TGTGCCAGCAGTTACGGGGGGCTTATCTCCTACAATGAGCAGTTCTTC
-,-,TRBJ2-3,TRBV20-1,CSARTTEVLTSTDTQYF,TGCAGTGCTAGAACCACCGAGGTCCTAACTAGCACAGATACGCAGTATTTT
-,-,TRBJ1-6,TRBV4-1,CASSHIPLPKNRSPLHF,TGCGCCAGCAGCCACATTCCGTTACCCAAAAATAGGTCACCCCTCCACTTT
-,TRBD1,TRBJ2-1,TRBV24-1,CATSDQGTGPYNEQFF,TGTGCCACCAGTGACCAGGGGACAGGGCCGTACAATGAGCAGTTCTTC
few,TRBD2,TRBJ2-7,TRBV12-3/TRBV12-4,CASSPSGSRGGQYF,TGTGCCAGCAGTCCTAGCGGGAGTCGCGGGGGGCAGTACTTC
few,-,TRBJ2-3,TRBV7-9,CASSLAAETDTQYF,TGTGCCAGCAGCTTAGCGGCCGAAACAGATACGCAGTATTTT
-,-,TRBJ1-1,TRBV5-6,CASSNGLKAFF,TGTGCCAGCAGCAATGGACTAAAAGCTTTCTTT
-,TRBD2,TRBJ2-7,TRBV7-2,CASSPSGTRYEQYF,TGTGCCAGCAGCCCTAGCGGAACTCGTTACGAGCAGTACTTC
-,TRBD1,TRBJ2-6,TRBV7-9,CASSFNRGAGANVLTF,TGTGCCAGCAGCTTCAACAGGGGTGCGGGGGCCAACGTCCTGACTTTC
few,-,TRBJ2-1,TRBV6-5,CASSYSIRDNEQFF,TGTGCCAGCAGTTACTCGATCCGGGACAATGAGCAGTTCTTC
-,TRBD1,TRBJ2-3,TRBV13,CASSLDGQGAYTQYF,TGTGCCAGCAGCTTAGACGGACAGGGGGCATATACGCAGTATTTT
few,-,TRBJ1-2,TRBV7-2,CASSLGGTESGYTF,TGTGCCAGCAGCTTAGGGGGGACTGAGAGTGGCTACACCTTC
few,-,TRBJ2-7,TRBV5-6,CASSLLRSGEQYF,TGTGCCAGCAGCTTGTTGCGGAGCGGCGAGCAGTACTTC
-,TRBD2,TRBJ2-1,TRBV20-1,CSATRLADNNEQFF,TGCAGTGCCACGCGACTAGCGGATAACAATGAGCAGTTCTTC
few,TRBD1,TRBJ2-7,TRBV27,CASSFLPGQGDYEQYF,TGTGCCAGCAGTTTCCTTCCGGGACAGGGGGACTACGAGCAGTACTTC
-,TRBD1,TRBJ1-2,TRBV6-5,CASTLGDRGSGYTF,TGTGCCAGCACCTTAGGGGACAGGGGATCTGGCTACACCTTC
many,-,TRBJ2-4,TRBV4-3,CASSQELNTATHIQYF,TGCGCCAGCAGCCAAGAGCTCAACACTGCAACGCACATTCAGTACTTC
-,-,TRBJ2-3,TRBV7-2,CASSLDPFAGGTDTQYF,TGTGCCAGCAGCTTAGACCCCTTTGCGGGCGGAACAGATACGCAGTATTTT
-,TRBD1,TRBJ2-7,TRBV19,CASSTTGDPEQYF,TGTGCCAGTAGCACGACAGGGGACCCCGAGCAGTACTTC
few,-,TRBJ2-1,TRBV20-1,CSATHTQSSYNEQFF,TGCAGTGCCACACACACCCAGAGCTCCTACAATGAGCAGTTCTTC
-,-,TRBJ2-7,TRBV27,CASSLFSQDLEQYF,TGTGCCAGCAGTTTATTTAGCCAGGACCTCGAGCAGTACTTC
many,TRBD1,TRBJ1-1,TRBV29-1,CSAVSQGAGAFF,TGCAGCGCTGTATCACAGGGGGCCGGAGCTTTCTTT
-,TRBD1,TRBJ1-5,TRBV19,CASSTGQGSNQPQHF,TGTGCCAGTAGTACGGGACAGGGAAGCAATCAGCCCCAGCATTTT
few,TRBD2,TRBJ2-7,TRBV7-2,CASRGLAGSEQYF,TGTGCCAGCCGGGGACTAGCCGGATCGGAGCAGTACTTC
-,TRBD1,TRBJ1-1,TRBV7-8,CASSAPRGTVNTEAFF,TGTGCCAGCAGCGCCCCGCGCGGGACAGTCAACACTGAAGCTTTCTTT
-,-,TRBJ2-5,TRBV6-2/TRBV6-3,CASRDGPFLETQYF,TGTGCCAGCCGTGACGGACCGTTCTTGGAGACCCAGTACTTC
few,-,TRBJ1-2,TRBV7-2,CASSADRFYGYTF,TGTGCCAGCAGCGCCGACAGATTCTATGGCTACACCTTC
-,TRBD1,TRBJ2-3,TRBV7-9,CASSSGQGVHTDTQYF,TGTGCCAGCAGCTCGGGACAGGGCGTCCACACGGATACGCAGTATTTT
few,TRBD1,TRBJ1-2,TRBV20-1,CSARDSPTGPNYGYTF,TGCAGTGCTAGAGACTCGCCGACAGGGCCGAACTATGGCTACACCTTC
-,-,TRBJ1-5,TRBV2,CASSYEMSNQPQHF,TGTGCCAGCAGCTATGAAATGAGCAATCAGCCCCAGCATTTT
-,-,TRBJ1-6,TRBV12-3/TRBV12-4,CASSWGGGDSPLHF,TGTGCCAGCAGTTGGGGTGGAGGAGATTCACCCCTCCACTTT
few,-,TRBJ1-1,TRBV29-1,CSVQTGNTEAFF,TGCAGCGTTCAGACGGGGAACACTGAAGCTTTCTTT
-,TRBD2,TRBJ2-1,TRBV4-1,CASSPEGRVWEQFF,TGCGCCAGCAGCCCAGAAGGGAGGGTATGGGAGCAGTTCTTC
-,-,TRBJ2-3,TRBV20-1,CSATSPLSTDTQYF,TGCAGTGCTACTAGCCCCCTAAGCACAGATACGCAGTATTTT
-,TRBD1,TRBJ1-4,TRBV3-1,CASSQEVPGQRNEKLFF,TGTGCCAGCAGCCAAGAAGTACCGGGACAGAGGAATGAAAAACTGTTTTTT
few,-,TRBJ1-2,TRBV12-3/TRBV12-4,CASSSWPVGGYTF,TGTGCCAGCAGTTCTTGGCCGGTGGGGGGCTACACCTTC
-,-,TRBJ1-6,TRBV7-7,CASSLQSPLHF,TGTGCTAGCAGCTTACAGTCACCCCTCCACTTT
few,-,TRBJ1-5,TRBV18,CASSQGFGNQPQHF,TGTGCCAGCTCACAGGGGTTCGGCAATCAGCCCCAGCATTTT
-,-,TRBJ2-2,TRBV2,CASSAGLVGYTGELFF,TGTGCCAGCAGTGCCGGCTTGGTCGGATACACCGGGGAGCTGTTTTTT
few,-,TRBJ1-5,TRBV18,CASSLGEGQPQHF,TGTGCCAGCTCACTAGGGGAAGGTCAGCCCCAGCATTTT
-,-,TRBJ2-6,TRBV24-1,CATAGPTWSGANVLTF,TGTGCCACCGCGGGCCCTACGTGGTCTGGGGCCAACGTCCTGACTTTC
-,TRBD1,TRBJ1-3,TRBV7-6,CASSNGQGAGNTIYF,TGTGCCAGCAGCAACGGACAGGGGGCGGGAAACACCATATATTTT
-,-,TRBJ2-7,TRBV5-1,CASRTSWGGQRNYEQYF,TGCGCCAGCAGGACTTCCTGGGGGGGACAGCGTAACTACGAGCAGTACTTC
few,-,TRBJ1-5,TRBV30,CAWSPDRNLPQHF,TGTGCCTGGAGTCCAGACCGTAACCTGCCCCAGCATTTT
many,-,TRBJ1-1,TRBV4-3,CASSRTGDTEAFF,TGCGCCAGCAGCCGGACGGGGGACACTGAAGCTTTCTTT
many,TRBD1,TRBJ1-4,TRBV12-3/TRBV12-4,CASSDRQGATNEKLFF,TGTGCCAGCAGTGATCGACAGGGAGCAACTAATGAAAAACTGTTTTTT